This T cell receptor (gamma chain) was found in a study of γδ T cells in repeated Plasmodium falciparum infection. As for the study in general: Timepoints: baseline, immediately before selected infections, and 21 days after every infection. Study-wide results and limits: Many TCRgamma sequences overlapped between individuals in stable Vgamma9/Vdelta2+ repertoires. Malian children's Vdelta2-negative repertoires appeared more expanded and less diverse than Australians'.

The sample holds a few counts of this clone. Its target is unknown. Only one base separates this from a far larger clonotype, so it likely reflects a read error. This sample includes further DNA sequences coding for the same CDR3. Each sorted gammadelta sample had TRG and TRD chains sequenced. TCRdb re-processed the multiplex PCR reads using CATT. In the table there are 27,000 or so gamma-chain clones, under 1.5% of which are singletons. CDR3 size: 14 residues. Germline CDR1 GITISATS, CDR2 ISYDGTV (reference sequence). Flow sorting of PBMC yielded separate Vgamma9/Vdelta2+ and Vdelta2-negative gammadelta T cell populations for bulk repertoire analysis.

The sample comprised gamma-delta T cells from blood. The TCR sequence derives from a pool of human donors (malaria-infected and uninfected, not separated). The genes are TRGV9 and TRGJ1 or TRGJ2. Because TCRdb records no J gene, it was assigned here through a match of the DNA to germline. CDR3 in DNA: TGTGCTTTGTGGGAGGGAGCCAATTATTATAAGAAACTCTTT. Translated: CALWEGANYYKKLF.